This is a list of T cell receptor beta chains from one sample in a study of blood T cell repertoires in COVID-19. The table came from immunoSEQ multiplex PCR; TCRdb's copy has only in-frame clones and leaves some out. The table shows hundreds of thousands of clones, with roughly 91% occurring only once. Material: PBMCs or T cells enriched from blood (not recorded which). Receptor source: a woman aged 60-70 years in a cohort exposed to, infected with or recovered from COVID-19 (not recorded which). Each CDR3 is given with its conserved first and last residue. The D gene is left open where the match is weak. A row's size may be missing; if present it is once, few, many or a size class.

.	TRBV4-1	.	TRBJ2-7	CASSPLAASYEQYF	TGCGCCAGCAGCCCACTAGCCGCTTCCTACGAGCAGTACTTC
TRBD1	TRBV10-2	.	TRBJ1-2	CASGTEYYGYTF	TGCGCCAGTGGGACAGAGTATTATGGCTACACCTTC
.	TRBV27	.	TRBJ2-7	CASSRLHLSSYEQYF	TGTGCCAGCTCTCGACTGCACCTAAGCTCCTACGAGCAGTACTTC
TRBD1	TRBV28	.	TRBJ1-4	CASSFRQGDGEKLFF	TGTGCCAGCAGTTTTCGACAGGGGGACGGTGAAAAACTGTTTTTT
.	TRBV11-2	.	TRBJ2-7	CASSTPTGTGEFRKQYF	TGTGCCAGCAGCACCCCTACCGGGACTGGGGAGTTTCGGAAGCAGTACTTC
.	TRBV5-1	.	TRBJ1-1	CASSLGDKNTEAFF	TGCGCCAGCAGCTTGGGAGACAAGAACACTGAAGCTTTCTTT
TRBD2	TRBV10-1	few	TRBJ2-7	CASSESAGGLSEQYF	TGCGCCAGCAGTGAGTCGGCGGGAGGGCTCTCGGAGCAGTACTTC
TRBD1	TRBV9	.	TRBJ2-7	CASSVGWQGAPEQYF	TGTGCCAGCAGCGTAGGGTGGCAGGGGGCGCCCGAGCAGTACTTC
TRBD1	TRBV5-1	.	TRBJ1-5	CASSLATGPYSNQPQHF	TGCGCCAGCAGCTTGGCGACAGGGCCTTATAGCAATCAGCCCCAGCATTTT
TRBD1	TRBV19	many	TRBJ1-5	CASSMGTGYSNQPQHF	TGTGCCAGTAGTATGGGGACAGGCTATAGCAATCAGCCCCAGCATTTT
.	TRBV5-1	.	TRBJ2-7	CASSLASGVSYEQYF	TGCGCCAGCAGCTTGGCCTCAGGGGTTTCCTACGAGCAGTACTTC
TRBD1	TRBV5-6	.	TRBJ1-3	CASRRTGETNTIYF	TGTGCCAGCAGGAGGACAGGGGAGACAAACACCATATATTTT
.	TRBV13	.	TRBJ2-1	CASSKNDGTHLNYNEQFF	TGTGCCAGCAGCAAAAATGACGGGACTCATTTAAACTACAATGAGCAGTTCTTC
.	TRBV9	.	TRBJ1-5	CASGSGKGNQPQHF	TGTGCCAGCGGTTCTGGGAAGGGGAATCAGCCCCAGCATTTT
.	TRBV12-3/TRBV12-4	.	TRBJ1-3	CASSTGSGNTIYF	TGTGCCAGCAGTACGGGCTCTGGAAACACCATATATTTT
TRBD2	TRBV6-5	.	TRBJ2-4	CASTGTSGLNIQYF	TGTGCCAGCACCGGGACTAGCGGGCTAAACATTCAGTACTTC
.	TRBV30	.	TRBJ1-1	CAWLGRGGMGTEAFF	TGTGCCTGGCTCGGACGAGGGGGAATGGGCACTGAAGCTTTCTTT
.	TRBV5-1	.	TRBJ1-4	CASSLGQYSNEKLFF	TGCGCCAGCAGCTTGGGACAGTACTCGAATGAAAAACTGTTTTTT
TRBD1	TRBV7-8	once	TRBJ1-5	CASSLQDRGREPQHF	TGTGCCAGCAGCTTACAGGACAGGGGGCGCGAACCCCAGCATTTT
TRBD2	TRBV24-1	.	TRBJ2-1	CATQTGLTNNEQFF	TGTGCCACCCAGACGGGACTAACGAACAATGAGCAGTTCTTC
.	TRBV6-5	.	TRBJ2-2	CASKQANTGELFF	TGTGCCAGCAAACAGGCTAACACCGGGGAGCTGTTTTTT
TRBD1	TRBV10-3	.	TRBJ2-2	CAISERGGRVGELFF	TGTGCCATCAGTGAACGAGGGGGCCGCGTTGGGGAGCTGTTTTTT
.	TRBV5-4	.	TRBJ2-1	CASSPSSTGVKGEQFF	TGTGCCAGCAGCCCCTCTTCTACGGGAGTTAAAGGTGAGCAGTTCTTC
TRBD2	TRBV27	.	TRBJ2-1	CASSTYGTSTYNEQFF	TGTGCCAGCAGTACTTACGGGACTAGCACATACAATGAGCAGTTCTTC
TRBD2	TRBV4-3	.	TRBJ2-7	CASSQGTSGRYEQYF	TGCGCCAGCAGCCAAGGGACTAGCGGGAGATACGAGCAGTACTTC
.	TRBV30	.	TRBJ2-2	CAWRRASANTGELFF	TGTGCCTGGAGGAGGGCCAGCGCGAACACCGGGGAGCTGTTTTTT
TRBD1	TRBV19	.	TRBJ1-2	CASTYMVGTGGVRGGYTF	TGTGCCAGTACCTATATGGTAGGGACAGGGGGAGTAAGAGGCGGCTACACCTTC
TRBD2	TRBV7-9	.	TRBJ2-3	CASSFGTSGVTDTQYF	TGTGCCAGCAGCTTCGGGACTAGCGGGGTCACAGATACGCAGTATTTT
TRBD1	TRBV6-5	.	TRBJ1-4	CASGVQGAAEKLFF	TGTGCCAGCGGGGTACAGGGGGCGGCGGAAAAACTGTTTTTT
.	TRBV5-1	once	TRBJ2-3	CASSLDRVTDTQYF	TGCGCCAGCAGCTTGGACAGGGTCACAGATACGCAGTATTTT
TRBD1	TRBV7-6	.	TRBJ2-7	CASSPTGQGEGEQYF	TGTGCCAGCAGCCCGACAGGACAGGGGGAGGGGGAGCAGTACTTC
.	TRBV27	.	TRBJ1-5	CASSLEGPHQPQHF	TGTGCCAGCAGTTTGGAGGGGCCTCATCAGCCCCAGCATTTT
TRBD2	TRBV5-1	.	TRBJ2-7	CASSLVTAGSYEQYF	TGCGCCAGCAGCTTGGTGACAGCGGGGAGCTACGAGCAGTACTTC
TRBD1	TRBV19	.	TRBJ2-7	CASRGQGSHEQYF	TGTGCCAGTAGGGGACAGGGTTCGCACGAGCAGTACTTC
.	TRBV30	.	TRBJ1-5	CAWSRGTLSNQPQHF	TGTGCCTGGAGTAGGGGCACCCTTAGCAATCAGCCCCAGCATTTT
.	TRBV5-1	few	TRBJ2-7	CASSNPRDRGEQYF	TGCGCCAGCAGCAACCCCAGGGATAGGGGCGAGCAGTACTTC
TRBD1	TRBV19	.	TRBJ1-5	CASRGQANRSNQPQHF	TGTGCCAGTAGGGGACAGGCAAATCGTAGCAATCAGCCCCAGCATTTT
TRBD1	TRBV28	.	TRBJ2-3	CASSLGQGFNTDTQYF	TGTGCCAGCAGTTTGGGACAGGGGTTTAACACAGATACGCAGTATTTT
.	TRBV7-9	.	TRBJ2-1	CASSVRGSEQFF	TGTGCCAGCAGCGTGCGGGGAAGTGAGCAGTTCTTC